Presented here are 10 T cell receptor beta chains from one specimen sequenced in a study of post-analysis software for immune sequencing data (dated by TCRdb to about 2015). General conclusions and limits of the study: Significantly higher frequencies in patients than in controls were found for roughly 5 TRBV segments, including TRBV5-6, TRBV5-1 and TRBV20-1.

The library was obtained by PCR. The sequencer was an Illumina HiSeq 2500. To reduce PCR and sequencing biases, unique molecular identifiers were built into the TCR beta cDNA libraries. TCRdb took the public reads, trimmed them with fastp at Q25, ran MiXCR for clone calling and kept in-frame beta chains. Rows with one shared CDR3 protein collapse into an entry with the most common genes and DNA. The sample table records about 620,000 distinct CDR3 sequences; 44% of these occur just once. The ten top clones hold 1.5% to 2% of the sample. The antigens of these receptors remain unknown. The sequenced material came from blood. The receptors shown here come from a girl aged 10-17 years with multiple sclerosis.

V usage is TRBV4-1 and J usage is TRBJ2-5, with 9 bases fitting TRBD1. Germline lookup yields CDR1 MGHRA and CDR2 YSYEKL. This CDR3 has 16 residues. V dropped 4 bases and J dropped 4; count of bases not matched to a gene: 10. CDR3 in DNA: TGCGCCAGCAGCCCTGAACCGGGACAGGGAAGAGAGACCCAGTACTTC. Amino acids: CASSPEPGQGRETQYF.

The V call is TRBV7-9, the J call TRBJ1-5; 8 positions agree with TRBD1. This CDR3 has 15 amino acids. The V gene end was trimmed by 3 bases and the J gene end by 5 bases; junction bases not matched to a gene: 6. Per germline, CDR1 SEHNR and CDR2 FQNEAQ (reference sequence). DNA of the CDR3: TGTGCCAGCAGCTTTGGACAGGGCGGACATCAGCCCCAGCATTTT. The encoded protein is CASSFGQGGHQPQHF.

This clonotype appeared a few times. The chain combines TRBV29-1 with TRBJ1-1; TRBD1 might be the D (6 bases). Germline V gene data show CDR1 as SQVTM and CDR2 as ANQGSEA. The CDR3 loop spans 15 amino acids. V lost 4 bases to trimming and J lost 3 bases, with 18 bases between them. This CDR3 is CSVALGPQGHTEAFF. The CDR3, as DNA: TGCAGCGTTGCCCTAGGGCCACAGGGACACACTGAAGCTTTCTTT.

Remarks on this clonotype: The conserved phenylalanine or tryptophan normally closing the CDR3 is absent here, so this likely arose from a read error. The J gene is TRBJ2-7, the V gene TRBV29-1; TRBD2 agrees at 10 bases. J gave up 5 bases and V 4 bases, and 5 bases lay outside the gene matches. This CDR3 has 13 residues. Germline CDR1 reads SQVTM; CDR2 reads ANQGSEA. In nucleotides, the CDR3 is TGCAGCGTTGTACTAGCGGGGTTAGACGAGCAGTACTGC. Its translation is CSVVLAGLDEQYC.

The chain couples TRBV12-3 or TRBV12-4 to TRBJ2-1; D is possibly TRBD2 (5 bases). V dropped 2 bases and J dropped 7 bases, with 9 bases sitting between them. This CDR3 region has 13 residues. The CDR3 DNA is TGTGCCAGCAGTTTAATATCGGGGAATGAGCAGTTCTTC. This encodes CASSLISGNEQFF.

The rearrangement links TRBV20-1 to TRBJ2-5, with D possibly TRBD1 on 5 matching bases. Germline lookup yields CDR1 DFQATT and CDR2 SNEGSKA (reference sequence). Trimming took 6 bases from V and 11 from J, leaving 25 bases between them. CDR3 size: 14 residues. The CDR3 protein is CSARASDQYTEQYF. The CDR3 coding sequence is TGCAGTGCCAGGGCCTCCGATCAATATACGGAGCAGTACTTC.

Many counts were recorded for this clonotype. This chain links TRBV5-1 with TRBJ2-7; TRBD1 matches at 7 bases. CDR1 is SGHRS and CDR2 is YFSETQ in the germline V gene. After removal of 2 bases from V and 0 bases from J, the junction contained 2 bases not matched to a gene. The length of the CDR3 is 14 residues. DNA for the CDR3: TGCGCCAGCAGCTTTGGACAGGACTCCTACGAGCAGTACTTC. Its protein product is CASSFGQDSYEQYF.

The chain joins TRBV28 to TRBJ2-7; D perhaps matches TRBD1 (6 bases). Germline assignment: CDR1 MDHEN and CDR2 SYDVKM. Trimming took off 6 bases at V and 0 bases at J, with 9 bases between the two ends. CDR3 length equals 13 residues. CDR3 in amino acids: CASRGTLSYEQYF. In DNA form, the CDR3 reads TGTGCCAGCAGGGGGACACTCTCCTACGAGCAGTACTTC.

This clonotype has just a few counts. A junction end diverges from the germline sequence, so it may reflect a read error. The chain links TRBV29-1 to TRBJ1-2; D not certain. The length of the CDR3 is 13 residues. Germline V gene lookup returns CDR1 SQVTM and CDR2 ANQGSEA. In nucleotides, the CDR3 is TGCAGCGTGGAAGGGCGACCACAATATGGCTACACCTTC. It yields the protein CSVEGRPQYGYTF.

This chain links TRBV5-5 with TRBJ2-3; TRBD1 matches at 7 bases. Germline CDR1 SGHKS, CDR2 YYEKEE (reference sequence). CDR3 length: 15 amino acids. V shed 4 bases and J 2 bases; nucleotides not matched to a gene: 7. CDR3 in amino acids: CASSTRTGYTDTQYF. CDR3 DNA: TGTGCCAGCAGCACACGGACAGGATACACAGATACGCAGTATTTT.